Below are 20 T cell receptor beta chains sequenced from a single sample in a study of blood T cells in healthy people across ages. Combining a sample-barcoded 5' primer with a J-beta primer mix, a second PCR ran for about 7 to 11 cycles. MiXCR, run by TCRdb on the 5' RACE reads, gives a single entry per CDR3 protein. The sample consists of roughly 930,000 distinct CDR3 sequences, 48% of them appearing once. Sequencing used blood. Source of these receptors: a young man in good health.

In regard to this clonotype: A much larger clone lies a single base off, so this may be a read error. As DNA, the CDR3 is TGCGCCAGCAGCTTGGGGACAGGGATCTACAATGAGCAGTACTTC. Its protein product is CASSLGTGIYNEQYF. The gene calls are TRBV5-1 and TRBJ2-1, with TRBD1 identical over 8 bases. The assigned J gene may be wrong: the sequence end matches TRBJ2-7 better. This CDR3 spans 15 amino acids. CDR1 and CDR2 from the germline V gene are SGHRS and YFSETQ.

This clonotype was counted a single time. This chain joins TRBV30 and TRBJ1-1; D not resolved. Germline values: CDR1 GTSNPN, CDR2 SVGIG (reference sequence). V lost 0 bases and J 3 bases, leaving 14 bases between the germline ends. The CDR3 length is 15 residues. CDR3 bases: TGTGCCTGGAGTGTCTCGGGTCAAGCGGACACTGAAGCTTTCTTT. Protein product: CAWSVSGQADTEAFF.

The J gene is TRBJ1-2, the V gene TRBV4-3, with D tentatively TRBD1 (5 bases). Trimming removed 0 bases from V and 6 bases from J, with 14 bases in between. The CDR3 has 15 residues. CDR1 and CDR2 from the germline V gene are LGHNA and YSLEER. CDR3 protein: CASSQEGVASNGYTF. In DNA, the CDR3 is TGCGCCAGCAGCCAAGAGGGGGTCGCAAGCAATGGCTACACCTTC.

This clonotype was picked up one time. The V call is TRBV29-1, the J call TRBJ2-4; TRBD1 matches 9 bases. V trimming: 7 bases; J trimming: 8 bases; junction bases outside the gene matches: 6. In germline, CDR1 is SQVTM, CDR2 ANQGSEA. CDR3 size: 12 residues. The CDR3 nucleotides are TGCAGCGCACGACAGGGGGGTGACATTCAGTACTTC. The encoded protein is CSARQGGDIQYF.

Note on this clonotype: Since the CDR3 does not end with the conserved phenylalanine or tryptophan, this likely comes from a read error. The gene calls are TRBV20-1 and TRBJ1-2; 10 positions agree with TRBD1. Germline assignment: CDR1 DFQATT and CDR2 SNEGSKA (reference sequence). Losses at the gene ends were 1 base for V and 2 bases for J; bases not matched to a gene: 10. The CDR3 covers 17 residues. The CDR3 spells CSARAPDRGTLNYGYTL. The CDR3 DNA follows: TGCAGTGCTAGAGCCCCGGACAGGGGGACCCTCAACTATGGCTACACCTTA.

The chain has TRBV7-9 and TRBJ2-3; 10 nucleotides agree with TRBD1. The CDR3 has 16 amino acids. Unmatched junction bases numbered 11, after V lost 5 bases and J lost 6 bases. Germline V gives CDR1 SEHNR, CDR2 FQNEAQ (reference sequence). CDR3 nucleotide sequence: TGTGCCAGCAGCACCGAACGGACAGGGGGGGAGGATACGCAGTATTTT. Amino acids: CASSTERTGGEDTQYF.

The chain combines TRBV20-1 with TRBJ2-5, with 9 positions matching TRBD2. CDR1 and CDR2 from the germline V gene are DFQATT and SNEGSKA (reference sequence). With V trimmed by 4 bases and J by 2 bases, 20 bases remained unmatched. This CDR3 has 19 residues. In DNA form, the CDR3 reads TGCAGTGCTATCGACCTTGAGGCTAGCGGGGTGGGACCACAAGAGACCCAGTACTTC. Its translation is CSAIDLEASGVGPQETQYF.

The chain is built from TRBV20-1 and TRBJ2-1; D is tentatively TRBD1 or TRBD2 (6 bases each). V gave up 0 bases and J gave up 7 bases, with 16 bases separating them. The CDR3 has 15 amino acids. Germline V gives CDR1 DFQATT, CDR2 SNEGSKA (reference sequence). In DNA form, the CDR3 reads TGCAGTGCTAGAGAGAGTGGGGGGCTGGAAAATGAGCAGTTCTTC. Translating gives CSARESGGLENEQFF.

This clonotype was counted a single time. V usage is TRBV7-2 and J usage is TRBJ2-5; D gene ambiguous. With the DNA end fitting TRBJ2-7 better, the J assignment may be wrong. The CDR3 consists of 15 residues. CDR1 and CDR2 (germline): SGHTA, FQGNSA. As DNA, the CDR3 is TGTGCCAGCAGCTCCGCAGACCTAGAGGTTTCCGAGCAGTACTTC. Protein sequence: CASSSADLEVSEQYF.

The chain has TRBV5-1 and TRBJ2-5; TRBD1 agrees at 8 bases. Germline loops: CDR1 SGHRS, CDR2 YFSETQ. This CDR3 has 15 amino acids. J gave up 5 bases and V 4 bases, and 10 bases lay outside the gene matches. CDR3 DNA sequence: TGCGCCAGCAGCGACGGACAGGGTTTAGGGGAGACCCAGTACTTC. Protein: CASSDGQGLGETQYF.

Only a few counts were recorded for this clonotype. The rearrangement joins TRBV7-2 to TRBJ1-5, with a possible D match to TRBD1 (5 bases). CDR3 length: 12 amino acids. The V gene lost 5 bases and the J gene lost 7 bases, with 9 bases spanning the gap. Germline CDR1 is SGHTA and CDR2 is FQGNSA. CDR3 loop: CASSPGAQPQHF. The CDR3 bases are TGTGCCAGCAGCCCCGGGGCGCAGCCCCAGCATTTT.

The J gene is TRBJ1-2, the V gene TRBV12-3 or TRBV12-4, with D perhaps matching TRBD1 (5 bases). The V and J ends lost 8 bases and 4 bases respectively, with 14 bases between them. This CDR3 has 13 amino acids. The DNA of the CDR3 is TGTGCCAGCCAAAGGGGATCCCCCTATGGCTACACCTTC. The encoded protein is CASQRGSPYGYTF.

The chain uses TRBV9 and TRBJ2-1; 11 positions agree with TRBD2. This CDR3 is built from 15 residues. The germline V gene has CDR1 SGDLS and CDR2 YYNGEE. The trim removed 3 bases at V and 8 bases at J, leaving 7 bases unmatched. The CDR3 DNA reads TGTGCCAGCAGCGGATTAGCGGGGGGGATGGATGAGCAGTTCTTC. Translated: CASSGLAGGMDEQFF. The variable domain in full, completed from reference TRBV9 and TRBJ2-1, reads DSGVTQTPKHLITATGQRVTLRCSPRSGDLSVYWYQQSLDQGLQFLIQYYNGEERAKGNILERFSAQQFPDLHSELNLSSLELGDSALYFCASSGLAGGMDEQFFGPGTRLTVL.

V gene TRBV5-1 combines with J gene TRBJ2-5, with TRBD2 identical over 7 bases. Germline-derived CDR1 and CDR2 are SGHRS and YFSETQ. J was trimmed by 2 bases and V by 3 bases; bases with no gene match: 4. The CDR3 spans 14 residues. In DNA form, the CDR3 reads TGCGCCAGCAGCTCCGGACTAGGTCAAGAGACCCAGTACTTC. Translation: CASSSGLGQETQYF. Combining the CDR3 with reference TRBV5-1 and TRBJ2-5 gives the whole variable domain KAGVTQTPRYLIKTRGQQVTLSCSPISGHRSVSWYQQTPGQGLQFLFEYFSETQRNKGNFPGRFSGRQFSNSRSEMNVSTLELGDSALYLCASSSGLGQETQYFGPGTRLLVL.

The chain is built from TRBV10-3 and TRBJ2-5; 9 nucleotides line up with TRBD2. Germline CDR1 ENHRY, CDR2 SYGVKD. The CDR3 totals 15 residues. The V segment lost 3 bases and the J segment 0 bases; nucleotides outside the gene matches: 2. Here the CDR3 reads CAISESGGNQETQYF. The DNA of the CDR3 is TGTGCCATCAGTGAAAGCGGGGGGAACCAAGAGACCCAGTACTTC.

The V and J genes are TRBV5-6 and TRBJ2-7, with D perhaps matching TRBD1 (6 bases). V gave up 4 bases and J gave up 5 bases, with 10 bases separating them. The germline V gene has CDR1 SGHDT and CDR2 YYEEEE. CDR3 length equals 12 residues. This CDR3 reads CASSRQDHEQYF. CDR3 nucleotides: TGTGCCAGCAGCAGACAGGATCACGAGCAGTACTTC.

CDR3 in amino acids: CASSQLQGQGEETQYF. The DNA of the CDR3 is TGCGCCAGCAGCCAGTTGCAGGGACAGGGGGAAGAGACCCAGTACTTC. The chain joins TRBV4-1 to TRBJ2-5; 11 nucleotides line up with TRBD1. From germline, CDR1 is MGHRA and CDR2 YSYEKL. V lost 3 bases, J lost 3 bases, and 6 bases stayed unmatched. This CDR3 region has 16 residues.

The chain recombines TRBV20-1 with TRBJ1-4, with 9 bases aligning to TRBD1. Germline CDR1 DFQATT, CDR2 SNEGSKA (reference sequence). Germline trimming cut 3 bases from V and 6 bases from J; bases unmatched to any gene: 8. CDR3 length equals 15 residues. The CDR3 loop is CSASNTGGVYEKLFF. CDR3 DNA: TGCAGTGCTAGTAACACAGGGGGCGTATATGAAAAACTGTTTTTT.

This clonotype was detected a few times. The V and J genes are TRBV5-1 and TRBJ2-1, with 9 bases lining up with TRBD1. The CDR3 covers 15 residues. The J segment lost 6 bases and the V segment lost 4 bases, leaving 8 bases of the junction unmatched. The germline CDR1 and CDR2 sequences are SGHRS and YFSETQ. This CDR3 reads CASSATGTGLNEQFF. The CDR3 DNA sequence: TGCGCCAGCAGCGCGACCGGGACAGGGCTCAATGAGCAGTTCTTC.

The gene calls are TRBV6-5 and TRBJ2-6; D not resolved. The CDR3 runs 15 residues. Germline-derived CDR1 and CDR2 are MNHEY and SVGAGI. Trimming shortened V by 1 base and J by 0 bases, and 4 bases separated the two germline ends. The chain's CDR3 is CASSYYGSGANVLTF. CDR3 nucleotide sequence: TGTGCCAGCAGTTACTATGGCTCTGGGGCCAACGTCCTGACTTTC.